This TCR beta chain is from a study of response to subunit inactivated influenza vaccine. The CDR3 length is 14 residues. The V segment lost 4 bases and the J segment 1 base; nucleotides outside the gene matches: 1. The V gene's germline CDR1 is DFQATT and CDR2 SNEGSKA (reference sequence). Using its own MiXCR run on the RT-PCR reads, TCRdb lists one record per CDR3 protein. The sample yields a few hundred thousand distinct CDR3 sequences, roughly 15% seen once. The sequence was collected from a man in his forties or fifties who received an inactivated influenza vaccine. This sequence joins TRBV20-1 and TRBJ2-3, with 11 bases that match TRBD2. Sequences were derived from PBMCs from blood, sampled roughly 12 days after vaccination. CDR3 DNA: TGCAGTGCTATTAGCGGGAGGGGCACAGATACGCAGTATTTT. Translating it yields CSAISGRGTDTQYF.